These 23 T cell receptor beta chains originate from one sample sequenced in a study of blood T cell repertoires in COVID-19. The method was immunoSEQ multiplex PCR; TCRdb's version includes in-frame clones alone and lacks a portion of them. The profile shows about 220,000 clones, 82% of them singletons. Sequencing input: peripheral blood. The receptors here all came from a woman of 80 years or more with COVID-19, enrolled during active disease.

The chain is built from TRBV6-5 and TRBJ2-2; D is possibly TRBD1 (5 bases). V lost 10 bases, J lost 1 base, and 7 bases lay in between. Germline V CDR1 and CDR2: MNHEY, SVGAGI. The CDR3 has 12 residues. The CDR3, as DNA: TGTGCCACTCAGGGGAACACCGGGGAGCTGTTTTTT. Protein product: CATQGNTGELFF.

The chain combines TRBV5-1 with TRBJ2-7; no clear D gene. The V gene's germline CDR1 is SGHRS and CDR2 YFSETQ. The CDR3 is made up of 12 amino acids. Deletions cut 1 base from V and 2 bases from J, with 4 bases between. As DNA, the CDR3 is TGCGCCAGCAGCTTGCCGGCCTACGAGCAGTACTTC. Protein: CASSLPAYEQYF.

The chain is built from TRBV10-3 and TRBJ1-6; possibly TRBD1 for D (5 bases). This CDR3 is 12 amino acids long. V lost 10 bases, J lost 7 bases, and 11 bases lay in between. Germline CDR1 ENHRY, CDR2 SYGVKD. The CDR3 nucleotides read TGTGCCACCAGGACACAAAATTCACCCCTCCACTTT. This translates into CATRTQNSPLHF.

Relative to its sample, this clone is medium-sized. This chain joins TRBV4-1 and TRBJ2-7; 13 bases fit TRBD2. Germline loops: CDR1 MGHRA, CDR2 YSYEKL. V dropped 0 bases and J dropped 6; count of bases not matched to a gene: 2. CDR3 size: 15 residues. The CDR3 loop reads CASSQEGLAGSEQYF. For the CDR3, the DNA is TGCGCCAGCAGCCAAGAGGGACTAGCGGGAAGCGAGCAGTACTTC.

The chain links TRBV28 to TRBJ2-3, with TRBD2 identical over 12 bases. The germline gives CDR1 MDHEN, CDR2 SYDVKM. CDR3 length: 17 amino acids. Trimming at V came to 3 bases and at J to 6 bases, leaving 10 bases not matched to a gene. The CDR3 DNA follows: TGTGCCAGCAGTTTGGAGGCTAGCGGGAGGGCCTTGGATACGCAGTATTTT. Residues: CASSLEASGRALDTQYF.

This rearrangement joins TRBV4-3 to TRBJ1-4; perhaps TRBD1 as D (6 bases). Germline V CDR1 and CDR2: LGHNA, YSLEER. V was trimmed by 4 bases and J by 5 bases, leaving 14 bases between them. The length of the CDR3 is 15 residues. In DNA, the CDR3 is TGCGCCAGCAGCCCACAAGGGGGGGGGAATGAAAAACTGTTTTTT. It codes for CASSPQGGGNEKLFF.

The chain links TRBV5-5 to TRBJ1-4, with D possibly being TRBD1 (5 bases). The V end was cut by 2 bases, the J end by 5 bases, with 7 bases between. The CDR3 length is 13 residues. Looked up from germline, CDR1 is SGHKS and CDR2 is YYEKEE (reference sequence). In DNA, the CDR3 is TGTGCCAGCAGCTTTCGACAGAATGAAAAACTGTTTTTT. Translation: CASSFRQNEKLFF.

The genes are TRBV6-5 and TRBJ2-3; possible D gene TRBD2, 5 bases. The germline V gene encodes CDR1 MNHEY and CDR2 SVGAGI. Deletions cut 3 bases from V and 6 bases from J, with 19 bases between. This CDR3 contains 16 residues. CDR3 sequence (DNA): TGTGCCAGCAGTTATACCGGGCTAGCCGTCTTTGATACGCAGTATTTT. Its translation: CASSYTGLAVFDTQYF.

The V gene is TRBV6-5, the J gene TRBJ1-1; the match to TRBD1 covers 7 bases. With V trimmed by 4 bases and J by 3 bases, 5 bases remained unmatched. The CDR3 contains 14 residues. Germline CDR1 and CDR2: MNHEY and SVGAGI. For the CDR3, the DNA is TGTGCCAGCAGTTCGGGACAGATTTACACTGAAGCTTTCTTT. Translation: CASSSGQIYTEAFF.

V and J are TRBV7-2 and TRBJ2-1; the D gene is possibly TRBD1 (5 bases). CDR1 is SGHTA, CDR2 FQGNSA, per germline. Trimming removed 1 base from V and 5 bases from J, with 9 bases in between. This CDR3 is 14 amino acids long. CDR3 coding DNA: TGTGCCAGCAGCTTAGTTGGCAGGGACAATGAGCAGTTCTTC. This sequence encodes CASSLVGRDNEQFF.

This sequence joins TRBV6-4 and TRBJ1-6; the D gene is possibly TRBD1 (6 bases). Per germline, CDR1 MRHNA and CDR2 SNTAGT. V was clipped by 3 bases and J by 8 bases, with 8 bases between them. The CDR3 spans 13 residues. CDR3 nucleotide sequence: TGTGCCAGCAGTGATCACAGGGATTCACCCCTCCACTTT. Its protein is CASSDHRDSPLHF.

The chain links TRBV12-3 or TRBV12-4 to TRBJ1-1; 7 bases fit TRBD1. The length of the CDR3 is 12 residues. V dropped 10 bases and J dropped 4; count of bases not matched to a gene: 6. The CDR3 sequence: CATHQGGTEAFF. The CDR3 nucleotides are TGTGCCACCCATCAGGGGGGCACTGAAGCTTTCTTT.

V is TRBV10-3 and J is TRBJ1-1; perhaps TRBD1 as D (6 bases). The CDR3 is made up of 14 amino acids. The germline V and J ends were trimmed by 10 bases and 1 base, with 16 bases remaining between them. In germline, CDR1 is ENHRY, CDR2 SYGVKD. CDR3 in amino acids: CASRMVGQNTEAFF. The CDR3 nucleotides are TGTGCCAGTCGAATGGTGGGACAGAACACTGAAGCTTTCTTT.

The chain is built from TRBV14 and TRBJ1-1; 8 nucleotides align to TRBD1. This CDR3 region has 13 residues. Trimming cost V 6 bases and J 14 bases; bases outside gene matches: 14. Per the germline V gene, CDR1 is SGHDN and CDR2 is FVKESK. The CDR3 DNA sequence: TGTGCCAGCAGTCAAATTTGGACAGGGCCCCTCTTCTTT. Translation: CASSQIWTGPLFF.

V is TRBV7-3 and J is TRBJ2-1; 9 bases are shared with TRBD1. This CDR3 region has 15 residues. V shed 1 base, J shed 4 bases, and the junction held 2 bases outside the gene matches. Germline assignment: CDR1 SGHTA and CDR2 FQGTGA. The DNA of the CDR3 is TGTGCCAGCAGCTTAAACAGGGGGCGTTACAATGAGCAGTTCTTC. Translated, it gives CASSLNRGRYNEQFF.

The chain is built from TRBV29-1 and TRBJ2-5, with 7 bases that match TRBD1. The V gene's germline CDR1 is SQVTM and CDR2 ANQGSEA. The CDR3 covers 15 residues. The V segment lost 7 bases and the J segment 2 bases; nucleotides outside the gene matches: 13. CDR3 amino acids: CSAQGRLYVQETQYF. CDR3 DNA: TGCAGCGCACAGGGGCGTTTGTACGTTCAAGAGACCCAGTACTTC.

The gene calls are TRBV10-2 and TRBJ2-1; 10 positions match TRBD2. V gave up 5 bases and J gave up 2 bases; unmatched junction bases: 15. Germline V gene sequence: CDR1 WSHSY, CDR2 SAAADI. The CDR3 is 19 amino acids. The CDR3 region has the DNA TGCGCCAGCAGTATAAGGGCTAGCGGGAGTTTCGGTGCCTACAATGAGCAGTTCTTC. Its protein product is CASSIRASGSFGAYNEQFF.

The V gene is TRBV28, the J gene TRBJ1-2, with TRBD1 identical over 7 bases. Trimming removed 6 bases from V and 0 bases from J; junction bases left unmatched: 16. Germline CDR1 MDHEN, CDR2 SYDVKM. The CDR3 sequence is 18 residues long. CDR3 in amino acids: CASRHTGESALANYGYTF. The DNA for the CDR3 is TGTGCCAGCAGGCACACAGGGGAGTCGGCCCTGGCTAACTATGGCTACACCTTC.

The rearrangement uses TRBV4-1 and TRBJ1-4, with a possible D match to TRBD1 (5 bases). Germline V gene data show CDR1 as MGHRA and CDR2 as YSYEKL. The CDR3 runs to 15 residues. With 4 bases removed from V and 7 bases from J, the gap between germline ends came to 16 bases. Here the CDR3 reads CASSPGWGPTEKLFF. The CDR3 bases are TGCGCCAGCAGCCCCGGGTGGGGCCCCACTGAAAAACTGTTTTTT.

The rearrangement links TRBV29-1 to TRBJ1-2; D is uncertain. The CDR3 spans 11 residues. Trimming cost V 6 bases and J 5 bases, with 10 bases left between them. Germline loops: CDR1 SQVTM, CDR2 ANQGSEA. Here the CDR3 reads CSVSSLYGYTF. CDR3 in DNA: TGCAGCGTCTCCTCGTTATATGGCTACACCTTC. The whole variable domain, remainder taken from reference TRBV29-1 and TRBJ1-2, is SAVISQKPSRDICQRGTSLTIQCQVDSQVTMMFWYRQQPGQSLTLIATANQGSEATYESGFVIDKFPISRPNLTFSTLTVSNMSPEDSSIYLCSVSSLYGYTFGSGTRLTVV.

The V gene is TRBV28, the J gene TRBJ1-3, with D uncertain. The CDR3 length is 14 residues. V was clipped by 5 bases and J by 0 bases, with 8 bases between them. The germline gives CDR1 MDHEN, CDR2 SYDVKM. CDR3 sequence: CASSGDTSGNTIYF. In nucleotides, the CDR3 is TGTGCCAGCAGTGGAGATACCTCTGGAAACACCATATATTTT. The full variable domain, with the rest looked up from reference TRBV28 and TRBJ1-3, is DVKVTQSSRYLVKRTGEKVFLECVQDMDHENMFWYRQDPGLGLRLIYFSYDVKMKEKGDIPEGYSVSREKKERFSLILESASTNQTSMYLCASSGDTSGNTIYFGEGSWLTVV.

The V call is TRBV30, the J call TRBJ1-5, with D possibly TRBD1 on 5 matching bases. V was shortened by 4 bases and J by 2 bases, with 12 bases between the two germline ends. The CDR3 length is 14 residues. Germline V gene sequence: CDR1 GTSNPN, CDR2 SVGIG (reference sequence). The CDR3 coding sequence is TGTGCCTGGACGCGGCAGGGTGGCAATCAGCCCCAGCATTTT. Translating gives CAWTRQGGNQPQHF.

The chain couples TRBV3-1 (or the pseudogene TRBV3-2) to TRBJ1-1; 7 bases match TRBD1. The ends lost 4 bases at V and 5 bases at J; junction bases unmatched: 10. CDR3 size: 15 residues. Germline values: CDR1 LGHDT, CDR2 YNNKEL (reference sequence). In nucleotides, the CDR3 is TGTGCCAGCAGCCCCCCGACAGGGATAATGACTGAAGCTTTCTTT. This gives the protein CASSPPTGIMTEAFF.